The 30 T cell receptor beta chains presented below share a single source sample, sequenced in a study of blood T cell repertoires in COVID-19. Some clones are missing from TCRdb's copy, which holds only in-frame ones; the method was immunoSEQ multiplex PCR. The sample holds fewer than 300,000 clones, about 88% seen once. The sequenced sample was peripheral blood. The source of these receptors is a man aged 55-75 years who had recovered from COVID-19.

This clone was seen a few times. The CDR3 here is CASSQETAGANYGYTF. The CDR3, as DNA: TGCGCCAGCAGCCAAGAAACGGCGGGGGCCAACTATGGCTACACCTTC. This rearrangement joins TRBV4-1 to TRBJ1-2, with D possibly TRBD1 on 6 matching bases. V gave up 0 bases and J gave up 2 bases, with 13 bases separating them. Germline CDR1 and CDR2: MGHRA and YSYEKL. The CDR3 spans 16 residues.

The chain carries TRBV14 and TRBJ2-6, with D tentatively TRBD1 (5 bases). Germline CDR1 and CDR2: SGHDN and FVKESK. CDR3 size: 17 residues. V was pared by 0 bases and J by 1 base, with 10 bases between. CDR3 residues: CASSQDFPGSGANVLTF. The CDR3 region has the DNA TGTGCCAGCAGCCAAGATTTTCCAGGGTCTGGGGCCAACGTCCTGACTTTC.

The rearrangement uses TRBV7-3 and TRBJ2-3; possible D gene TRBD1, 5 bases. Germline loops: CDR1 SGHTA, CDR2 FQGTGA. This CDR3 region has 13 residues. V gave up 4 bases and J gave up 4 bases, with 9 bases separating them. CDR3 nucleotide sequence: TGTGCCAGCAGCTGGACACGGGCAGATACGCAGTATTTT. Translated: CASSWTRADTQYF.

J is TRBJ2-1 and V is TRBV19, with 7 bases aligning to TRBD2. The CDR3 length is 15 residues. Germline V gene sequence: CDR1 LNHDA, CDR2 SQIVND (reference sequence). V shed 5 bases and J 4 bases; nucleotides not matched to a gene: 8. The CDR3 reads CASSPSGGNYNEQFF. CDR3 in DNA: TGTGCCAGTAGTCCCTCCGGGGGGAATTACAATGAGCAGTTCTTC.

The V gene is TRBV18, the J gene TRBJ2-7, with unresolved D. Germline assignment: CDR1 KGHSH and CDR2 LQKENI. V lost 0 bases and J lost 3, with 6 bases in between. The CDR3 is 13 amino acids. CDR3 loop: CASSPPDIYEQYF. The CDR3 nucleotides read TGTGCCAGCTCACCACCAGACATCTACGAGCAGTACTTC. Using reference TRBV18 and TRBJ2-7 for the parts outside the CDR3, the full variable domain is NAGVMQNPRHLVRRRGQEARLRCSPMKGHSHVYWYRQLPEEGLKFMVYLQKENIIDESGMPKERFSAEFPKEGPSILRIQQVVRGDSAAYFCASSPPDIYEQYFGPGTRLTVT.

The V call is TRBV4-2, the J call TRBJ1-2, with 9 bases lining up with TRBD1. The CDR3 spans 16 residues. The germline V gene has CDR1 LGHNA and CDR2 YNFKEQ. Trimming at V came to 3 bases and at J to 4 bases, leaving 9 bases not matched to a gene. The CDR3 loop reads CASSQEQGAPSYGYTF. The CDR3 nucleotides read TGTGCCAGCAGCCAGGAACAGGGGGCCCCGTCCTATGGCTACACCTTC.

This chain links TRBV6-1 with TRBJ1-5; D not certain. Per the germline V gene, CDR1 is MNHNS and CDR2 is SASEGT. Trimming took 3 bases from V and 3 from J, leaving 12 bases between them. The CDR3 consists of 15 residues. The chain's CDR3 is CASSEGRVNNQPQHF. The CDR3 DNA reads TGTGCCAGCAGTGAGGGGAGGGTAAACAATCAGCCCCAGCATTTT.

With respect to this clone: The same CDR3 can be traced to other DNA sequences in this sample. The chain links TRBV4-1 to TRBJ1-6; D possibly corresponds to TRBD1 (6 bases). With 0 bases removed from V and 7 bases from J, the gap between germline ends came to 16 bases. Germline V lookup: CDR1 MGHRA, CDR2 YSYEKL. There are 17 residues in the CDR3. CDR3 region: CASSQDRGGARNSPLHF. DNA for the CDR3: TGCGCCAGCAGCCAAGATCGTGGGGGGGCTCGGAATTCACCCCTCCACTTT.

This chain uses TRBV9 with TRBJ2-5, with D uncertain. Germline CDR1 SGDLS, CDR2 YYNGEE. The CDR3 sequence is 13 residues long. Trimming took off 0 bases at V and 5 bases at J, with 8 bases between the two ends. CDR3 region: CASSVEALETQYF. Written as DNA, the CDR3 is TGTGCCAGCAGCGTAGAAGCGTTGGAGACCCAGTACTTC.

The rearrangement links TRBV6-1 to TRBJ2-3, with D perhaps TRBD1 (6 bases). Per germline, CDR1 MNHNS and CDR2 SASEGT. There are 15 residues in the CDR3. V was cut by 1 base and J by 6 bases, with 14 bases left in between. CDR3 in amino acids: CASSEGAGAGDTQYF. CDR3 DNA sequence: TGTGCCAGCAGTGAAGGGGCAGGGGCAGGGGATACGCAGTATTTT.

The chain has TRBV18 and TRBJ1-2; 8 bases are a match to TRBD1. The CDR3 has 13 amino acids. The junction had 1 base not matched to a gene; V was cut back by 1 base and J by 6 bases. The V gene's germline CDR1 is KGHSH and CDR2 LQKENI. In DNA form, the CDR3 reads TGTGCCAGCTCACCACAGACAGGGGATGGCTACACCTTC. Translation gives CASSPQTGDGYTF. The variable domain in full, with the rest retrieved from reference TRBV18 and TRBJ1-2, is NAGVMQNPRHLVRRRGQEARLRCSPMKGHSHVYWYRQLPEEGLKFMVYLQKENIIDESGMPKERFSAEFPKEGPSILRIQQVVRGDSAAYFCASSPQTGDGYTFGSGTRLTVV.

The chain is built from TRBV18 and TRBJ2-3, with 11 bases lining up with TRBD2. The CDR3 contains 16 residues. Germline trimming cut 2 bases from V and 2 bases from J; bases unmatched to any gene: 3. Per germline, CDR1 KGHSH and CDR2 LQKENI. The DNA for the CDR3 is TGTGCCAGCTCACCATTGACTAGCGGGGTCACAGATACGCAGTATTTT. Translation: CASSPLTSGVTDTQYF.

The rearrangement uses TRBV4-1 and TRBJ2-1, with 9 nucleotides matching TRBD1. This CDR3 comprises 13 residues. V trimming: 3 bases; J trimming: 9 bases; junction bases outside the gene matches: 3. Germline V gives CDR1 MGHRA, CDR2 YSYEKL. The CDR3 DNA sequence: TGCGCCAGCAGCCAGGGACAGGGACCTGAGCAGTTCTTC. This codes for CASSQGQGPEQFF.

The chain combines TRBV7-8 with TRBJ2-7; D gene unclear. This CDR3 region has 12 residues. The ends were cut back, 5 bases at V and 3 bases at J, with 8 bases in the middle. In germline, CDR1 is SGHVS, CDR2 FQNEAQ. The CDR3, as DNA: TGTGCCAGCAGCCCGTCGGGCTACGAGCAGTACTTC. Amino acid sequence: CASSPSGYEQYF.

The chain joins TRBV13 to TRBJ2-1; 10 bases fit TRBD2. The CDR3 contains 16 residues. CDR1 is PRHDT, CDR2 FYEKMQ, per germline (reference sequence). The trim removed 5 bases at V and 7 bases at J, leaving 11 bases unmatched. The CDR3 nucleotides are TGTGCCAGCAGCCGATCCTATAGCGGGGGGAGAAATGAGCAGTTCTTC. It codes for CASSRSYSGGRNEQFF.

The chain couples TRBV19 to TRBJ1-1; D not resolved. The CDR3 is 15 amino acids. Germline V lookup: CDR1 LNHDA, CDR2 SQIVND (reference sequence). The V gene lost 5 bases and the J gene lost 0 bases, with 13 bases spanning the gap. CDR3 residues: CASSLEGRMNTEAFF. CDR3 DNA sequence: TGTGCCAGTAGTTTGGAGGGAAGGATGAACACTGAAGCTTTCTTT.

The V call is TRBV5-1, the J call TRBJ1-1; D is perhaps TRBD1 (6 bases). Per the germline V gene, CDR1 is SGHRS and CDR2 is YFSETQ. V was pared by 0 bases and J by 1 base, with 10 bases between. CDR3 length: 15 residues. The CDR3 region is CASSLDGGRNTEAFF. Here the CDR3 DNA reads TGCGCCAGCAGCTTGGACGGGGGGCGGAACACTGAAGCTTTCTTT. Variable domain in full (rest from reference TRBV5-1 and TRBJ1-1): KAGVTQTPRYLIKTRGQQVTLSCSPISGHRSVSWYQQTPGQGLQFLFEYFSETQRNKGNFPGRFSGRQFSNSRSEMNVSTLELGDSALYLCASSLDGGRNTEAFFGQGTRLTVV.

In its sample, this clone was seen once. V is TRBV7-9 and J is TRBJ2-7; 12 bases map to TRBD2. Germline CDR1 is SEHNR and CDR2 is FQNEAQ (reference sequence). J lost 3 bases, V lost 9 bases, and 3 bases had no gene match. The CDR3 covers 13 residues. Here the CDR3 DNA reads TGTGCCAGTCGACTAGCGGGGGTCTACGAGCAGTACTTC. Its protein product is CASRLAGVYEQYF.

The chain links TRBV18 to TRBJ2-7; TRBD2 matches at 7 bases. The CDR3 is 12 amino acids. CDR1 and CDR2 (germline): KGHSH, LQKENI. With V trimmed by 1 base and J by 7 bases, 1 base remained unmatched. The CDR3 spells CASSPQRDEQYF. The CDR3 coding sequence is TGTGCCAGCTCACCACAGCGGGATGAGCAGTACTTC.

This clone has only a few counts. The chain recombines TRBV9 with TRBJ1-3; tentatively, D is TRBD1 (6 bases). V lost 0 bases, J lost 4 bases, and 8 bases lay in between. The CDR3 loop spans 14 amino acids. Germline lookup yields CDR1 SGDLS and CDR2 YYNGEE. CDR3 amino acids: CASSVGGLGNTIYF. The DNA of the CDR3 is TGTGCCAGCAGCGTAGGGGGGCTGGGAAACACCATATATTTT.

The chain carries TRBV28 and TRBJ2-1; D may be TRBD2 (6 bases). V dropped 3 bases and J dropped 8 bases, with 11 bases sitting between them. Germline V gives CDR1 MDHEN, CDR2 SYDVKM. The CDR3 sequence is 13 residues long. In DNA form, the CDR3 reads TGTGCCAGCAGTTTGGGGGGAATGCATGAGCAGTTCTTC. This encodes CASSLGGMHEQFF.

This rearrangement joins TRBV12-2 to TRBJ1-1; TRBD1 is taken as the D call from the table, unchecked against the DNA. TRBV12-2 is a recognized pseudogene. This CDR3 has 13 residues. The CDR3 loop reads CASRLQGSLEAFF. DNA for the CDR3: TGTGCAAGTCGCTTACAGGGATCTCTCGAAGCTTTCTTT.

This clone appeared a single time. The CDR3 nucleotides read TGCGCCAGCAGCCAAGATCGGGGGGGAGTGGGCTATGGCTACACCTTC. Translated, it gives CASSQDRGGVGYGYTF. This chain links TRBV4-1 with TRBJ1-2, with TRBD1 as a possible D gene (5 bases). The germline V gene has CDR1 MGHRA and CDR2 YSYEKL. V was shortened by 0 bases and J by 4 bases, with 15 bases between the two germline ends. CDR3 size: 16 residues.

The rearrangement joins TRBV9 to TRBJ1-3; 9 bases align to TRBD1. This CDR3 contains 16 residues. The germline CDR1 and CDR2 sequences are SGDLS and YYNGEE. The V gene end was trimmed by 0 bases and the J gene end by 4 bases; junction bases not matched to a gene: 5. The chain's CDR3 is CASSVGGTGQGNTIYF. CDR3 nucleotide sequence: TGTGCCAGCAGCGTAGGGGGGACAGGGCAAGGAAACACCATATATTTT.

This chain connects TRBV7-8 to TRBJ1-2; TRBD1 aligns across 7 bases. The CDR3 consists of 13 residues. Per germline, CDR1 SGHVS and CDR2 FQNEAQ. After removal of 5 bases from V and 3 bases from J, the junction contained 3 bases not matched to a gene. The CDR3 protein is CASSTDRDYGYTF. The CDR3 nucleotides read TGTGCCAGCAGCACTGACAGGGACTATGGCTACACCTTC.

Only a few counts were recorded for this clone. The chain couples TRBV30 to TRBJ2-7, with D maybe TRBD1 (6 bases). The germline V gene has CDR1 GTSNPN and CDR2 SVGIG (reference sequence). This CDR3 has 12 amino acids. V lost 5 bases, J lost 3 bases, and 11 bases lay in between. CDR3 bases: TGTGCCTGGGGGACACCGCACTACGAGCAGTACTTC. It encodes CAWGTPHYEQYF.

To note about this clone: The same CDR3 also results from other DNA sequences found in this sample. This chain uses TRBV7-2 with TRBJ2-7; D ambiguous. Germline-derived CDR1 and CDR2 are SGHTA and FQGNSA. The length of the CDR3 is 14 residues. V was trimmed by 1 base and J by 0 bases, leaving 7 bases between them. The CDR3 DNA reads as TGTGCCAGCAGCTTAGGAGACACCTCCTACGAGCAGTACTTC. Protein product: CASSLGDTSYEQYF.

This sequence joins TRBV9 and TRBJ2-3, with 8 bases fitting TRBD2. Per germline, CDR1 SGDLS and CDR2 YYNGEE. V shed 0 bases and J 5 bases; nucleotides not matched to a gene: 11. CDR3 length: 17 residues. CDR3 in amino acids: CASSVVGSGALGDTQYF. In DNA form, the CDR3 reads TGTGCCAGCAGCGTAGTGGGTAGCGGGGCCCTGGGAGATACGCAGTATTTT. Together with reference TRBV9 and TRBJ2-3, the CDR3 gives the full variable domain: DSGVTQTPKHLITATGQRVTLRCSPRSGDLSVYWYQQSLDQGLQFLIQYYNGEERAKGNILERFSAQQFPDLHSELNLSSLELGDSALYFCASSVVGSGALGDTQYFGPGTRLTVL.

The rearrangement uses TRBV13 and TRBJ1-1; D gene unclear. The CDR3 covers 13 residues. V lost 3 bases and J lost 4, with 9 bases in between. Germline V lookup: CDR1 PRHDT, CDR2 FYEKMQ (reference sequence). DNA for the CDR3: TGTGCCAGCAGCTTCACTAGTGGCACTGAAGCTTTCTTT. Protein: CASSFTSGTEAFF.

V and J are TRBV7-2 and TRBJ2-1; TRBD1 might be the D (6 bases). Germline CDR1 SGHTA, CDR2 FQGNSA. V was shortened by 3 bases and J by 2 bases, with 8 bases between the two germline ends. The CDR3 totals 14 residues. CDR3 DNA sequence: TGTGCCAGCAGCTTCCGGGACACCTACAATGAGCAGTTCTTC. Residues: CASSFRDTYNEQFF.